The rows below give T cell receptor beta chains drawn from one sample of a study of CD8 T cells in Susac syndrome. TCRdb re-analysed the immunoSEQ multiplex PCR reads in MiXCR, keeping a single row per CDR3 protein. Found here are some 160,000 distinct CDR3 sequences, approximately 94% of them singletons; the top ten hold 0.095% to 0.13%. Sequencing was performed on CD4+ T cells from PBMCs. The receptors shown here come from a human donor with Susac syndrome. Both conserved end residues are part of each CDR3. The size field is filled for only some rows; it gives once, few, many or a size class.

J: TRBJ2-7
size: NA
V: TRBV18
CDR3: CASSLGGDGEQYF

J: TRBJ1-6
size: few
V: TRBV5-1
CDR3: CASSLVQENSPLHF

J: TRBJ2-1
size: NA
V: TRBV20-1
CDR3: CSARVGGASSYNEQFF

J: TRBJ1-2
size: NA
V: TRBV5-1
CDR3: CASSIDRYGYTF

J: TRBJ2-2
size: NA
V: TRBV4-2
CDR3: CASSQDPSGVAGELFF

J: TRBJ2-5
size: NA
V: TRBV9
CDR3: CASSVERGPQETQYF

J: TRBJ1-6
size: once
V: TRBV14
CDR3: CASSHLGQGGSPLHF

J: TRBJ1-5
size: NA
V: TRBV4-3
CDR3: CASSQEISLAGGNQPQHF

J: TRBJ2-7
size: NA
V: TRBV5-1
CDR3: CASSLGPSGTYEQYF

J: TRBJ1-1
size: NA
V: TRBV20-1
CDR3: CMQGGGGSTEAFF

J: TRBJ2-5
size: NA
V: TRBV27
CDR3: CASTQQGAETQYF

J: TRBJ1-2
size: NA
V: TRBV5-6
CDR3: CASSLDTIHYGYTF

J: TRBJ2-5
size: once
V: TRBV4-1
CDR3: CASSHGGLETQYF

J: TRBJ1-6
size: NA
V: TRBV9
CDR3: CASSARDREISPLHF

J: TRBJ2-6
size: NA
V: TRBV20-1
CDR3: CSARGNRPSGANVLTF

J: TRBJ2-7
size: NA
V: TRBV20-1
CDR3: CSARVQGSQYEQYF

J: TRBJ1-2
size: NA
V: TRBV6-5
CDR3: CASSYSTGDGYTF

J: TRBJ2-3
size: NA
V: TRBV4-3
CDR3: CASSQESTDTQYF

J: TRBJ2-3
size: NA
V: TRBV20-1
CDR3: CSARDRDTQYF

J: TRBJ2-1
size: once
V: TRBV29-1
CDR3: CSITPGHNEQFF

J: TRBJ2-3
size: NA
V: TRBV29-1
CDR3: CSVEARGTDTQYF

J: TRBJ2-1
size: once
V: TRBV24-1
CDR3: CATGAYNEQFF

J: TRBJ2-7
size: once
V: TRBV6-5
CDR3: CASSYEGNHEQYF

J: TRBJ2-2
size: once
V: TRBV7-9
CDR3: CASSLDIGELFF

J: TRBJ2-1
size: once
V: TRBV20-1
CDR3: CSCGTLTSSSYNEQFF

J: TRBJ2-7
size: few
V: TRBV12-3/TRBV12-4
CDR3: CASSDTSGGWSSYEQYF

J: TRBJ2-3
size: NA
V: TRBV6-5
CDR3: CASSYSGRGGRNTQYF

J: TRBJ1-2
size: NA
V: TRBV5-1
CDR3: CASSSRDSSYGYTF